The rows below give T cell receptor beta chains drawn from one sample of a study of T cells in tumors after PD-1 blockade. The data were produced by immunoSEQ multiplex PCR, yet TCRdb's version contains in-frame clones alone and is incomplete. This sample yields around 45,000 clones, of which 65% to 80% are seen a single time; approximately 7.9% belongs to the top ten. The material sequenced was PBMCs, taken before anti-PD-1 therapy. Every receptor here comes from a human donor with advanced basal cell or squamous cell carcinoma (not recorded which). Each CDR3 is given with its conserved first and last residue. D genes are given only for firm matches. Some rows have no size entry. The others give once, few or many, or a class for an expanded clone.

size: once; D: NA; J: TRBJ2-7; V: TRBV6-5; DNA: TGTGCCAGCGGACAGAGCTCCTACGAGCAGTACTTC; CDR3: CASGQSSYEQYF
size: once; D: NA; J: TRBJ1-3; V: TRBV5-6; DNA: TGTGCCAGCAGCTTGGCAGTCAGCTCTGGAAACACCATATATTTT; CDR3: CASSLAVSSGNTIYF
size: few; D: NA; J: TRBJ1-2; V: TRBV18; DNA: TGTGCCAGCTCACCCGCTTGGGAGTCAGCTAACTATGGCTACACCTTC; CDR3: CASSPAWESANYGYTF
size: NA; D: NA; J: TRBJ1-4; V: TRBV12-2; DNA: TGTGCAAGTCGCTTAGAATCCCCAGAGGCAACTAATGAAAAACTGTTTTTT; CDR3: CASRLESPEATNEKLFF
size: NA; D: NA; J: TRBJ1-1; V: TRBV15; DNA: TGTGCCACCAGCAGGCGGACAGACACTGAAGCTTTCTTT; CDR3: CATSRRTDTEAFF
size: NA; D: TRBD1; J: TRBJ1-5; V: TRBV6-5; DNA: TGTGCCAGCGAGAGAAGACAGGGGTGGAGACAGCCCCAGCATTTT; CDR3: CASERRQGWRQPQHF
size: few; D: NA; J: TRBJ1-2; V: TRBV2; DNA: TGTGCCAGCCTTTCAGATGGAGATGGCTACACCTTC; CDR3: CASLSDGDGYTF
size: NA; D: NA; J: TRBJ2-5; V: TRBV7-3; DNA: TGTGCCAGCAGCTTAGGAGGGGGGTACCAAGAGACCCAGTACTTC; CDR3: CASSLGGGYQETQYF
size: NA; D: NA; J: TRBJ2-1; V: TRBV2; DNA: TGTGCCAGCAGTGAAGCAAGGACAGACTCCAATGAGCAGTTCTTC; CDR3: CASSEARTDSNEQFF
size: NA; D: TRBD2; J: TRBJ2-1; V: TRBV5-1; DNA: TGCGCCAGCAGCTTGGGGTCTAGCGGGAGGGTTAATGAGCAGTTCTTC; CDR3: CASSLGSSGRVNEQFF
size: few; D: TRBD1; J: TRBJ1-4; V: TRBV27; DNA: TGTGCCAGCAGGCGAGACCGGGACAGGGGTAATGAAAAACTGTTTTTT; CDR3: CASRRDRDRGNEKLFF
size: NA; D: NA; J: TRBJ2-1; V: TRBV6-5; DNA: TGTGCCAGCAGCCGAGGGCCCGAGCAGTTCTTC; CDR3: CASSRGPEQFF
size: NA; D: NA; J: TRBJ2-1; V: TRBV9; DNA: TGTGCCAGCAGCGTAGACTTCAGCTCCTACAATGAGCAGTTCTTC; CDR3: CASSVDFSSYNEQFF
size: NA; D: TRBD1; J: TRBJ2-7; V: TRBV5-5; DNA: TGTGCCAGCAGCATTGTGTCAGGGGGTGGTCGTAGGGAGCAGTACTTC; CDR3: CASSIVSGGGRREQYF
size: NA; D: NA; J: TRBJ2-3; V: TRBV7-2; DNA: TGTGCCAGCAGCTTGGGGCGGAGCACAGATACGCAGTATTTT; CDR3: CASSLGRSTDTQYF
size: NA; D: TRBD2; J: TRBJ2-2; V: TRBV11-2; DNA: TGTGCCAGCAGCCCCAGTTTTGGTAGCGGGAGGGGCACCGGGGAGCTGTTTTTT; CDR3: CASSPSFGSGRGTGELFF
size: NA; D: NA; J: TRBJ1-1; V: TRBV27; DNA: TGTGCCAGCAGTTTATTTGCAGGGTATCCAAAAGCTTTCTTT; CDR3: CASSLFAGYPKAFF
size: NA; D: TRBD1; J: TRBJ2-7; V: TRBV7-2; DNA: TGTGCCAGCAGCGTCCGGGGACAGGGGGGCTACGAGCAGTACTTC; CDR3: CASSVRGQGGYEQYF
size: NA; D: NA; J: TRBJ2-3; V: TRBV7-3; DNA: TGTGCCAGCAGCACCCTGGGGGGCACAGATACGCAGTATTTT; CDR3: CASSTLGGTDTQYF
size: NA; D: NA; J: TRBJ1-2; V: TRBV15; DNA: TGTGCCACCAGCGAAACGTCCGGGGGCGGCTACACCTTC; CDR3: CATSETSGGGYTF
size: NA; D: NA; J: TRBJ1-5; V: TRBV2; DNA: TGTGCCAGCAGGTCTGATAGCAATCAGCCCCAGCATTTT; CDR3: CASRSDSNQPQHF
size: NA; D: TRBD2; J: TRBJ2-7; V: TRBV3-1/TRBV3-2; DNA: TGTGCCAGCAGCCAAGCCCCAGCGGGAGGGGGCGAGCAGTACTTC; CDR3: CASSQAPAGGGEQYF
size: NA; D: NA; J: TRBJ2-1; V: TRBV7-2; DNA: TGTGCCAGCAGCTTAGCGCCGGTCAGCTCCTACAATGAGCAGTTCTTC; CDR3: CASSLAPVSSYNEQFF
size: NA; D: TRBD1; J: TRBJ2-5; V: TRBV19; DNA: TGTGCCAGTAGCGACAGGGGGGGAGGAGGGGAGACCCAGTACTTC; CDR3: CASSDRGGGGETQYF
size: once; D: NA; J: TRBJ2-3; V: TRBV9; DNA: TGTGCCAGCAGCGTAATTTCAGGAGGGGTAGATACGCAGTATTTT; CDR3: CASSVISGGVDTQYF
size: NA; D: NA; J: TRBJ2-7; V: TRBV12-3/TRBV12-4; DNA: TGTGCCAGCAGTTATGTAGCCTACGAGCAGTACTTC; CDR3: CASSYVAYEQYF
size: few; D: TRBD2; J: TRBJ2-1; V: TRBV2; DNA: TGTGCCAGCAGTTTAGCGGGAGTAAACAATGAGCAGTTCTTC; CDR3: CASSLAGVNNEQFF
size: NA; D: NA; J: TRBJ2-2; V: TRBV7-2; DNA: TGTGCCAGCAGCTTAGCAGGGGCGAACACCGGGGAGCTGTTTTTT; CDR3: CASSLAGANTGELFF
size: NA; D: NA; J: TRBJ1-4; V: TRBV5-1; DNA: TGCGCCAGCAGCTACGGTCGGAGGGGGGGCGGGAGAGAAAAACTGTTTTTT; CDR3: CASSYGRRGGGREKLFF
size: NA; D: NA; J: TRBJ2-1; V: TRBV2; DNA: TGTGCCAGCAGTGAGGTCGGCCTCAAACCTGGCTACAATGAGCAGTTCTTC; CDR3: CASSEVGLKPGYNEQFF
size: NA; D: TRBD2; J: TRBJ2-1; V: TRBV13; DNA: TGTGCCAGCAGCTTATCTAGCGGGGCGGGAATTTACAATGAGCAGTTCTTC; CDR3: CASSLSSGAGIYNEQFF
size: NA; D: NA; J: TRBJ2-7; V: TRBV5-5; DNA: TGTGCCAGCACCCGTGGGGACATTTCCTACGAGCAGTACTTC; CDR3: CASTRGDISYEQYF
size: NA; D: NA; J: TRBJ1-4; V: TRBV11-3; DNA: TGTGCCAGCAGCTTGGCTAATGAAAAACTGTTTTTT; CDR3: CASSLANEKLFF
size: NA; D: NA; J: TRBJ2-1; V: TRBV6-6; DNA: TGTGCCAGCACTGGATTCAATGAGCAGTTCTTC; CDR3: CASTGFNEQFF
size: few; D: TRBD1; J: TRBJ2-7; V: TRBV7-9; DNA: TGTGCCAGCAGCTTAACCGGGACAGGGGGGTTTGTCGAGCAGTACTTC; CDR3: CASSLTGTGGFVEQYF
size: NA; D: NA; J: TRBJ2-7; V: TRBV7-9; DNA: TGTGCCAGCAGCTTAGCCGGGACGTGGAACGAGCAGTACTTC; CDR3: CASSLAGTWNEQYF
size: NA; D: NA; J: TRBJ1-2; V: TRBV12-3/TRBV12-4; DNA: TGTGCCAGCAGTTTATACAGAAACTATGGCTACACCTTC; CDR3: CASSLYRNYGYTF
size: once; D: NA; J: TRBJ2-1; V: TRBV11-3; DNA: TGTGCCAGCAGCGACCGAGACCCAGGAACTCGGTTCTTC; CDR3: CASSDRDPGTRFF
size: NA; D: NA; J: TRBJ1-5; V: TRBV19; DNA: TGTGCCAGTAGTATTGGAGTGTATAGCAATCAGCCCCAGCATTTT; CDR3: CASSIGVYSNQPQHF
size: few; D: TRBD2; J: TRBJ2-1; V: TRBV6-1; DNA: TGTGCCAGCAGTGCAGGACTAGCGGCTAAAGGGTGGTACAATGAGCAGTTCTTC; CDR3: CASSAGLAAKGWYNEQFF
size: once; D: NA; J: TRBJ1-6; V: TRBV15; DNA: TGTGCCACGGGGGTTGGGGCGGATCGAAATTCACCCCTCCACTTT; CDR3: CATGVGADRNSPLHF